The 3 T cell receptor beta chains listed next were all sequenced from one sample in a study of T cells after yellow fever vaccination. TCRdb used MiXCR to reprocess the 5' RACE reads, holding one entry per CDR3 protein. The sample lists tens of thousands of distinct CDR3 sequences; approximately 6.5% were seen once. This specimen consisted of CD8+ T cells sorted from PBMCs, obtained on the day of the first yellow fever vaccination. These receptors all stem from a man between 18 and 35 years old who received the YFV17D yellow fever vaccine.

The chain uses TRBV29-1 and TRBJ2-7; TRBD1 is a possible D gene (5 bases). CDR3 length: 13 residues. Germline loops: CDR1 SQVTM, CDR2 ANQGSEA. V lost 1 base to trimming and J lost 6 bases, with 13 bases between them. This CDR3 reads CSVEGAQGGEQYF. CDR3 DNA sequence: TGCAGCGTTGAAGGGGCCCAGGGCGGCGAGCAGTACTTC.

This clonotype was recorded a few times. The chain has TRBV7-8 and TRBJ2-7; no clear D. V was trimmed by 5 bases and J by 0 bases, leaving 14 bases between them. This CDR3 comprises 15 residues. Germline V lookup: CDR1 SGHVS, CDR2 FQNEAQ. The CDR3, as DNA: TGTGCCAGCAGCGTACTCAGTGCAGTCTCCTACGAGCAGTACTTC. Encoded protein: CASSVLSAVSYEQYF.

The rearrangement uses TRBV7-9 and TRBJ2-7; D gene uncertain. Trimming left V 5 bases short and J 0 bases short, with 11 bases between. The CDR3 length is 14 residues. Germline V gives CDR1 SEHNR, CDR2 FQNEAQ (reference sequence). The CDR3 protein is CASSPFGPSYEQYF. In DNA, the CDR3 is TGTGCCAGCAGCCCATTTGGGCCCTCCTACGAGCAGTACTTC.